The rows below give T cell receptor beta chains drawn from one sample of a study of blood T cell repertoires in COVID-19. Using immunoSEQ multiplex PCR, the repertoire was profiled, and TCRdb retains in-frame clones only, with some absent. Of about 370,000 clones listed, roughly 90% are singletons. The sample was peripheral blood. Source of these receptors: a woman in her twenties or thirties with COVID-19, enrolled during active disease. Each CDR3 is given with its conserved first and last residue. Size values are once, few and many counts, or a class for expanded clones, and some rows have none.

TRBV5-4	.	TRBJ2-1	CASSFSSGGEQFF
TRBV9	.	TRBJ2-3	CASSMIAGASTDTQYF
TRBV18	.	TRBJ2-1	CASSPPGTDNEQFF
TRBV28	.	TRBJ1-1	CASSVSTEAFF
TRBV6-2/TRBV6-3	once	TRBJ2-7	CASSSRQPDTYEQYF
TRBV18	once	TRBJ1-1	CASSPDRATTEAFF
TRBV21-1	.	TRBJ2-5	CASSPRTTYETQYF
TRBV10-3	once	TRBJ2-1	CAISLAGGAYNEQFF
TRBV19	.	TRBJ2-1	CASSMVGSFNEQFF
TRBV7-6	once	TRBJ1-1	CASSLVRGRAVEAFF
TRBV10-3	.	TRBJ1-1	CAISEAGASTEAFF
TRBV28	.	TRBJ1-2	CASIPGPARSYRYTF
TRBV28	.	TRBJ1-4	CASRDIRGGSTNEKLFF
TRBV4-3	.	TRBJ2-1	CASSQDPSRRDNEQFF
TRBV10-3	.	TRBJ2-1	CAISGDRVNEQFF
TRBV6-2/TRBV6-3	few	TRBJ2-2	CASSYWAGGTGELFF
TRBV7-2	.	TRBJ2-7	CASSLGGLNPHEQYF
TRBV19	.	TRBJ1-5	CASCTGAQPQHF
TRBV5-1	.	TRBJ1-1	CASSPQVVNTEAFF
TRBV21-1	.	TRBJ1-5	CASSLFSNQPQHF
TRBV5-5	once	TRBJ2-7	CASSLVQGARYEQYF
TRBV20-1	.	TRBJ1-5	CSASPQQMNQPQHF
TRBV7-2	.	TRBJ1-2	CASSSGTGSNYGYTF
TRBV7-2	.	TRBJ2-5	CASSFQRGRQETQYF
TRBV28	.	TRBJ2-3	CASLFREGLTDTQYF
TRBV5-1	.	TRBJ2-1	CASSDPSGGAYNEQFF
TRBV19	once	TRBJ1-5	CASSILNRNQPQHF
TRBV3-1/TRBV3-2	.	TRBJ2-3	CASSQHRGGGGTDTQYF
TRBV2	.	TRBJ1-2	CASSGDRGNGYTF
TRBV6-5	.	TRBJ2-1	CAGRQGEQFF
TRBV3-1/TRBV3-2	.	TRBJ2-3	CASSQSGSPTDTQYF
TRBV5-1	.	TRBJ1-1	CASSLAGGNAFF
TRBV28	.	TRBJ1-2	CASSLWPGGDHGYTF
TRBV19	.	TRBJ2-1	CASSMRLAGGDSYNEQFF
TRBV3-1/TRBV3-2	.	TRBJ1-1	CASSQSAGFAEAFF
TRBV19	once	TRBJ1-5	CASSIETVWTLKTRKGNQPQHF
TRBV7-6	.	TRBJ2-5	CASSLMPLSLRSETQYF
TRBV7-6	.	TRBJ1-1	CASSPLLTDTGMNTEAFF
TRBV5-6	once	TRBJ1-2	CASSLTDRYGYTF
TRBV10-3	.	TRBJ2-1	CAISDAGTGTNEQFF
TRBV30	few	TRBJ2-1	CAWSVQSDGEQFF
TRBV4-3	.	TRBJ2-3	CASSQGARVAGNADTQYF
TRBV7-9	.	TRBJ1-2	CASSLGVDRVYGYTF
TRBV18	.	TRBJ1-2	CASSPEGMGGYTF
TRBV5-1	.	TRBJ2-2	CASSPGPGSGELFF
TRBV24-1	.	TRBJ1-2	CATSDSDRGGYTF
TRBV5-4	.	TRBJ1-3	CASSFTGVSGNTIYF
TRBV19	.	TRBJ1-3	CASKGGGNTIYF
TRBV28	.	TRBJ1-1	CASSLRADYMNTEAFF
TRBV2	.	TRBJ2-1	CASSPGTGSYNEQFF
TRBV7-7	.	TRBJ2-1	CASSLDGASGSEQFF
TRBV12-1	.	TRBJ2-3	CASSGSVAGLTDTQYF
TRBV6-5	.	TRBJ2-4	CASSYLAGSKNIQYF